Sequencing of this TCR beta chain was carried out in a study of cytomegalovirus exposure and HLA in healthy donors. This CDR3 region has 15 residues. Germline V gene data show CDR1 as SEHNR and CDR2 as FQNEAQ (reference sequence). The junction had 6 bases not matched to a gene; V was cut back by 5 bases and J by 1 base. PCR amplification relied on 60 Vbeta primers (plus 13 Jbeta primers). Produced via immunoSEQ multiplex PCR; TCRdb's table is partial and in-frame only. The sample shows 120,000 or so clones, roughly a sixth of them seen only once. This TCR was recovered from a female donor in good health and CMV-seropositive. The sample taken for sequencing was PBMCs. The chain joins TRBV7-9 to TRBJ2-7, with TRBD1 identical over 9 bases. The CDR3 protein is CASSDTGGLSYEQYF. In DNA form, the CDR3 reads TGTGCCAGCAGCGATACAGGGGGCCTGTCCTACGAGCAGTACTTC.